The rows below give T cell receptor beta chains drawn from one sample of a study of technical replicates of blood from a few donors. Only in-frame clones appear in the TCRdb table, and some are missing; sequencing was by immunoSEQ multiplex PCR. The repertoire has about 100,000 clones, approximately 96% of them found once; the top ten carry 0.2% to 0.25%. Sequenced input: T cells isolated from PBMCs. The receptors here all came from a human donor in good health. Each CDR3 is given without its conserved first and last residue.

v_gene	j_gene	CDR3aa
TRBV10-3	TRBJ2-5	AISDRDTETQY
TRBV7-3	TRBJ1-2	ASSLTGPTRDYGYT
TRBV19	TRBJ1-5	ASSRAEGGNQPQH
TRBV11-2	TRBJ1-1	ASSLGGNTEAF
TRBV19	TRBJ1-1	ASINRGVTEAF
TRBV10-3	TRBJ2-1	AIKGDQGTGPYNEQF
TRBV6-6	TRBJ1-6	ATREDFNSPLH
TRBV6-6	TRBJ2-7	ASGGSFYEQY
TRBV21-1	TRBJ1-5	ASSNDSGTGSNQPQH
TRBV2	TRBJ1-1	ARQGSTEAF
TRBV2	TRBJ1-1	ASMMEGGTEAF